This T cell receptor beta chain was sequenced for a study of control samples from healthy donors and cancer patients. This clone has only one observation. Germline and junction disagree at one end, which may indicate a read error. The CDR3 is 15 amino acids. CDR1 and CDR2 (germline): SGHRS, YFSETQ. Clones were sequenced by immunoSEQ multiplex PCR, and TCRdb holds only the in-frame ones, with some missing. Of 95,000 to 150,000 clones in the sample, roughly 90% were seen once. This TCR was recovered from a man in his fifties in good health. The chain employs TRBV5-1 and TRBJ2-5, with a possible D match to TRBD2 (7 bases). Sequencing used blood. The CDR3 DNA sequence: TGCGCCACCAGCCAAGGGGGGGGCTGGGGAGAGACCCAGTACTTC. Protein product: CATSQGGGWGETQYF.